The source of this TCR beta chain is a study of control samples from healthy donors and cancer patients. Profiled with immunoSEQ multiplex PCR; TCRdb holds only in-frame clones, not every one. The sample records roughly 88,000 clones, about nine tenths being singletons. V was pared by 4 bases and J by 8 bases, with 11 bases between. The CDR3 length is 13 residues. This chain uses TRBV12-3 or TRBV12-4 with TRBJ1-4; D uncertain. This clonotype originated in a man aged 50 to 60 in good health. The sample was blood. The CDR3 protein is CASSSQRREKLFF. DNA of the CDR3: TGTGCCAGCAGTTCCCAGCGGCGGGAAAAACTGTTTTTT.